The rows below give T cell receptor beta chains drawn from one sample of a study of blood T cells in healthy people across ages. TCRdb reprocessed the 5' RACE reads with MiXCR, giving one entry per CDR3 protein. There are some 690,000 distinct CDR3 sequences in the sample; approximately 22% occur only once, and around 21% lies in the top ten. Sequenced material: blood. The receptors stem from a man between 65 and 79 years old in good health. Both conserved end residues are part of each CDR3. The order of the fields is D gene, clone size, J gene, V gene, CDR3 DNA, CDR3 protein. A D gene is named only where the DNA matches it firmly. Clone size, where shown, is once, few, many, or a class for clones that have expanded.

D: TRBD2; size: many; J: TRBJ2-7; V: TRBV4-2; DNA: TGTGCCAGCAGCCAAGAAGGGTCTAGCGGGGGCTACGAGCAGTACTTC; CDR3: CASSQEGSSGGYEQYF
D: .; size: .; J: TRBJ1-2; V: TRBV5-1; DNA: TGCGCCAGCAGCATGGACAGCTCATCCTATGGCTACACCTTC; CDR3: CASSMDSSSYGYTF
D: TRBD1; size: few; J: TRBJ1-1; V: TRBV3-1; DNA: TGTGCCAGCAGCCGAGAAAGGGACAGGGGGACTGAAGCTTTCTTT; CDR3: CASSRERDRGTEAFF
D: TRBD1; size: few; J: TRBJ2-7; V: TRBV6-5; DNA: TGTGCCAGCAGTTCGGTATACCGGGACAGGGCCTACGAGCAGTACTTC; CDR3: CASSSVYRDRAYEQYF
D: .; size: .; J: TRBJ2-1; V: TRBV10-3; DNA: TGTGCCATCAGGACAGCCAATAAGTATTCCCCTCAATGGGAGCAGTTCTTC; CDR3: CAIRTANKYSPQWEQFF
D: .; size: .; J: TRBJ1-5; V: TRBV2; DNA: TGTGCCAGCAGTGGGTGGGAAAATCAGCCCCAGCATTTT; CDR3: CASSGWENQPQHF
D: TRBD1; size: .; J: TRBJ1-5; V: TRBV5-5; DNA: TGTGCCAGCAGAAAAGGGGGCGGCAATCAGCCCCAGCATTTT; CDR3: CASRKGGGNQPQHF
D: .; size: few; J: TRBJ1-1; V: TRBV7-2; DNA: TGTGCCAGCAGCTTGGGTTTGGGGCCGAACACTAAAGCTTTCTTT; CDR3: CASSLGLGPNTKAFF
D: .; size: few; J: TRBJ1-1; V: TRBV30; DNA: TGTGCCTGGACCTGGGGTTTTAACACTGAAGCTTTCTTT; CDR3: CAWTWGFNTEAFF
D: .; size: few; J: TRBJ2-7; V: TRBV20-1; DNA: TGCAGTGCTATAATACCCCGGGGGCAGTACTTC; CDR3: CSAIIPRGQYF
D: TRBD1; size: .; J: TRBJ1-3; V: TRBV5-8; DNA: TGTGCCAGCAGCGAGGGGACAGTCTCTGGAAACACCATATATTTT; CDR3: CASSEGTVSGNTIYF
D: .; size: once; J: TRBJ2-7; V: TRBV5-6; DNA: TGTGCCAGCAGCTTGGGGGGACGGGGAAGCTCCTACGAGCAGTACTTC; CDR3: CASSLGGRGSSYEQYF
D: .; size: .; J: TRBJ2-3; V: TRBV5-1; DNA: TGCGCCAGCAGCTTGGGAGGGACGAGGGCAGATACGCAGTATTTT; CDR3: CASSLGGTRADTQYF
D: TRBD1; size: many; J: TRBJ1-2; V: TRBV4-2; DNA: TGTGCCAGCAGCCATGGGACAGGGCTTGGCTACACCTTC; CDR3: CASSHGTGLGYTF
D: TRBD1; size: few; J: TRBJ1-1; V: TRBV29-1; DNA: TGCAGCGGTATCCGGGACAGGGGTCATGCTTTCTTT; CDR3: CSGIRDRGHAFF
D: .; size: few; J: TRBJ1-6; V: TRBV9; DNA: TGTGCCAGCAACAAGGAAGCGGTCCTAGATTCACCCCTCCACTTT; CDR3: CASNKEAVLDSPLHF
D: .; size: few; J: TRBJ1-6; V: TRBV6-5; DNA: TGTGCCAGCAGTTCACCCTCGGGGGGTACCGCAATTTCACCCCTCCACTTT; CDR3: CASSSPSGGTAISPLHF
D: .; size: few; J: TRBJ1-3; V: TRBV6-5; DNA: TGTGCCAGCAGTTCGGCTCGGAACACCATATATTTT; CDR3: CASSSARNTIYF